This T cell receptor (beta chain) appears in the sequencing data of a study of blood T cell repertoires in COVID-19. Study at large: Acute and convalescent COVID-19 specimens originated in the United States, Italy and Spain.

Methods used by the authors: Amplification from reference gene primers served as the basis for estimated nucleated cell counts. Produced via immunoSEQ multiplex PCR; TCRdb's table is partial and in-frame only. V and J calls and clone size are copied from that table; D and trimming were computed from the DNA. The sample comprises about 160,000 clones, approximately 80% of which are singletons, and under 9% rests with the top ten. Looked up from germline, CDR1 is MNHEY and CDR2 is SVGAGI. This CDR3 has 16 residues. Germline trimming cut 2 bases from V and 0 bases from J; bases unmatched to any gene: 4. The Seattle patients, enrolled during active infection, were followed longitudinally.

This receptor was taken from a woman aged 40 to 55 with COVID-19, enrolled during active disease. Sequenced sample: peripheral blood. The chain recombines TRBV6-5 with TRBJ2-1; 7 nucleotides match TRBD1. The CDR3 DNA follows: TGTGCCAGCAGTTACCAAGACAGGGTCTCCTACAATGAGCAGTTCTTC. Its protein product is CASSYQDRVSYNEQFF.